The entry that follows covers one T cell receptor (beta chain) sequence. The target antigen is unknown. The sample has other DNA sequences that encode this CDR3 too. Repertoires were generated with immunoSEQ multiplex PCR, while TCRdb's copy carries only in-frame clones and drops some. In the table there are roughly 200,000 clones, around nine tenths of which are singletons. The data stem from a study of cytomegalovirus exposure and HLA in healthy donors. Study results and limitations: High sensitivity and specificity were reportedly achieved when the classifier diagnosed cytomegalovirus status. Rarity marked most TCR sequences, yet some public TCRs occurred in many donors. In a later analysis, first-cohort TCR clusters were found to tend to co-occur in the 100 to 150 validation repertoires. The authors listed 180 or so TCR beta chains as cytomegalovirus-associated.

The V end was cut by 4 bases, the J end by 4 bases, with 6 bases between. Germline CDR1 is SGHDT and CDR2 is YYEEEE. CDR3 size: 11 residues. This TCR derives from a man under 40 in good health and CMV-seropositive. The chain couples TRBV5-6 to TRBJ2-7; no reliable D call. The specimen was PBMCs. In DNA, the CDR3 is TGTGCCAGCAGCCAATCTTACGAGCAGTACTTC. Amino acids: CASSQSYEQYF.